Following are 11 T cell receptor beta chains from one sample sequenced in a study of cytomegalovirus exposure and HLA in healthy donors. Repertoires were generated with immunoSEQ multiplex PCR, while TCRdb's copy carries only in-frame clones and drops some. The sample records about 73,000 clones, approximately 90% being singletons. The sequencing input was PBMCs. The receptors were sampled from a woman between 18 and 29 years old in good health and CMV-seropositive.

The chain uses TRBV19 and TRBJ1-5; unclear D gene. The CDR3 is 14 amino acids. V was pared by 1 base and J by 4 bases, with 8 bases between. Germline CDR1 is LNHDA and CDR2 is SQIVND (reference sequence). The CDR3 spells CASSIVYGNQPQHF. The CDR3 DNA reads TGTGCCAGTAGTATAGTGTACGGTAATCAGCCCCAGCATTTT.

The V and J genes are TRBV19 and TRBJ1-1; D is possibly TRBD1 (5 bases). The CDR3 runs 12 residues. Per germline, CDR1 LNHDA and CDR2 SQIVND (reference sequence). Trimming cost V 5 bases and J 7 bases, with 11 bases left between them. The CDR3 DNA reads as TGTGCCAGTAGTCCCCAGGGTTTTGAAGCTTTCTTT. Translated: CASSPQGFEAFF. Based on the CDR3 plus reference TRBV19 and TRBJ1-1, the full variable domain is DGGITQSPKYLFRKEGQNVTLSCEQNLNHDAMYWYRQDPGQGLRLIYYSQIVNDFQKGDIAEGYSVSREKKESFPLTVTSAQKNPTAFYLCASSPQGFEAFFGQGTRLTVV.

The gene calls are TRBV6-1 and TRBJ1-1; 10 bases are shared with TRBD1. CDR3 length: 15 amino acids. The V gene end was trimmed by 5 bases and the J gene end by 4 bases; junction bases not matched to a gene: 7. CDR1 is MNHNS and CDR2 is SASEGT in the germline V gene. Here the CDR3 DNA reads TGTGCCAGCAGTCCCGGGACAGGGGTTACCACTGAAGCTTTCTTT. It encodes CASSPGTGVTTEAFF.

This chain joins TRBV4-3 and TRBJ2-3; D is perhaps TRBD2 (6 bases). Germline assignment: CDR1 LGHNA and CDR2 YSLEER. This CDR3 is 15 amino acids long. V was shortened by 0 bases and J by 2 bases, with 9 bases between the two germline ends. CDR3 sequence: CASSQEAGPTDTQYF. CDR3 nucleotides: TGCGCCAGCAGCCAAGAGGCGGGGCCCACAGATACGCAGTATTTT.

The rearrangement uses TRBV30 and TRBJ2-7, with 16 positions matching TRBD2. From germline, CDR1 is GTSNPN and CDR2 SVGIG (reference sequence). This CDR3 has 16 residues. Trimming at V came to 4 bases and at J to 5 bases, leaving 8 bases not matched to a gene. CDR3 in DNA: TGTGCCTGGACCCAGGGACTAGCGGGAGGGCCCCACGAGCAGTACTTC. Its translation: CAWTQGLAGGPHEQYF.

The table lists this clone with a few counts. The chain recombines TRBV6-4 with TRBJ2-1; D remains ambiguous. The CDR3 spans 15 residues. CDR1 is MRHNA and CDR2 is SNTAGT in the germline V gene. V dropped 5 bases and J dropped 0 bases, with 11 bases sitting between them. The CDR3 here is CASSPRSSSYNEQFF. The CDR3 DNA follows: TGTGCCAGCAGTCCTAGATCCAGCTCCTACAATGAGCAGTTCTTC.

This chain links TRBV9 with TRBJ2-5, with 10 nucleotides matching TRBD1. CDR1 is SGDLS, CDR2 YYNGEE, per germline. The length of the CDR3 is 15 residues. With 4 bases clipped from V and 2 bases from J, the junction kept 5 bases outside the gene matches. CDR3: CASSLGTGVQETQYF. The CDR3 DNA sequence: TGTGCCAGCAGCCTCGGGACAGGGGTTCAAGAGACCCAGTACTTC.

The rearrangement joins TRBV27 to TRBJ2-7, with 10 bases identical to TRBD1. The trim removed 2 bases at V and 5 bases at J, leaving 3 bases unmatched. The CDR3 consists of 14 residues. Germline CDR1 MNHEY, CDR2 SMNVEV (reference sequence). CDR3 sequence reads: CASSLRDRGNEQYF. The CDR3 DNA follows: TGTGCCAGCAGTTTACGGGACAGGGGAAACGAGCAGTACTTC.

The V call is TRBV29-1, the J call TRBJ2-5, with D maybe TRBD2 (6 bases). V shed 4 bases and J shed 5 bases, with 20 bases lying between them. Germline values: CDR1 SQVTM, CDR2 ANQGSEA. The CDR3 covers 15 residues. CDR3 amino acids: CSVVGLADLWETQYF. The CDR3 region has the DNA TGCAGCGTTGTGGGACTGGCTGATCTTTGGGAGACCCAGTACTTC.

The rearrangement links TRBV19 to TRBJ1-5; a possible D gene is TRBD1 (6 bases). Germline CDR1 LNHDA, CDR2 SQIVND (reference sequence). The length of the CDR3 is 13 residues. With 8 bases removed from V and 6 bases from J, the gap between germline ends came to 14 bases. In nucleotides, the CDR3 is TGTGCCAGTTGGTCGGGGGGCAGTCAGCCCCAGCATTTT. Encoded protein: CASWSGGSQPQHF. The entire variable domain, with the rest obtained from reference TRBV19 and TRBJ1-5, is as follows: DGGITQSPKYLFRKEGQNVTLSCEQNLNHDAMYWYRQDPGQGLRLIYYSQIVNDFQKGDIAEGYSVSREKKESFPLTVTSAQKNPTAFYLCASWSGGSQPQHFGDGTRLSIL.

The chain employs TRBV10-3 and TRBJ1-1; TRBD1 agrees at 8 bases. Germline CDR1 is ENHRY and CDR2 is SYGVKD. CDR3 length: 14 amino acids. The V and J ends lost 6 bases and 6 bases, in that order; junction bases with no gene match: 9. The CDR3 nucleotides read TGTGCCATCAGGGACTACAGGGGGGGCTCTGAAGCTTTCTTT. This sequence encodes CAIRDYRGGSEAFF.